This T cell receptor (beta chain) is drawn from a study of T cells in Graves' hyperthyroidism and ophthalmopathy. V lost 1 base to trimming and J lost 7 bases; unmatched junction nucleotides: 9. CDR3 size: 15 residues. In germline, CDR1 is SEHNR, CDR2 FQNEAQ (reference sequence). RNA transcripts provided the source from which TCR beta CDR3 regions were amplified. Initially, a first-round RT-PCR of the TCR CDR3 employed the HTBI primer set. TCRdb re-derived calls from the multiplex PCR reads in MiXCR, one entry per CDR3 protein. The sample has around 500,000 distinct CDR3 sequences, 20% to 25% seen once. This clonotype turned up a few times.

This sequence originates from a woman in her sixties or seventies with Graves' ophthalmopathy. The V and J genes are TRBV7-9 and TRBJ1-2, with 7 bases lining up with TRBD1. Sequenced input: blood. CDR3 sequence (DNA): TGTGCCAGCAGCTTAGGTGGGACAGCTCCTTCTGGCTACACCTTC. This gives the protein CASSLGGTAPSGYTF.